What follows describes a single TCR beta chain. Generated by immunoSEQ multiplex PCR, the TCRdb table keeps only in-frame clones and is missing some. The sample consists of approximately 290,000 clones, just under 90% of them appearing once. This specimen belongs to a study of blood T cell repertoires in COVID-19. Background on the study: Acute and convalescent COVID-19 specimens originated in the United States, Italy and Spain.

Germline CDR1 and CDR2: WSHSY and SAAADI. The CDR3 spans 13 residues. V lost 8 bases and J 2 bases, leaving 11 bases between the germline ends. The V and J genes are TRBV10-2 and TRBJ2-3; weak D call: TRBD1 (6 bases). The sequence derives from a woman in her thirties with COVID-19, enrolled during active disease. Sequencing was done on a sample of peripheral blood. The CDR3 protein is CASRDTFTDTQYF. CDR3 nucleotide sequence: TGCGCCAGCCGGGACACGTTCACAGATACGCAGTATTTT.